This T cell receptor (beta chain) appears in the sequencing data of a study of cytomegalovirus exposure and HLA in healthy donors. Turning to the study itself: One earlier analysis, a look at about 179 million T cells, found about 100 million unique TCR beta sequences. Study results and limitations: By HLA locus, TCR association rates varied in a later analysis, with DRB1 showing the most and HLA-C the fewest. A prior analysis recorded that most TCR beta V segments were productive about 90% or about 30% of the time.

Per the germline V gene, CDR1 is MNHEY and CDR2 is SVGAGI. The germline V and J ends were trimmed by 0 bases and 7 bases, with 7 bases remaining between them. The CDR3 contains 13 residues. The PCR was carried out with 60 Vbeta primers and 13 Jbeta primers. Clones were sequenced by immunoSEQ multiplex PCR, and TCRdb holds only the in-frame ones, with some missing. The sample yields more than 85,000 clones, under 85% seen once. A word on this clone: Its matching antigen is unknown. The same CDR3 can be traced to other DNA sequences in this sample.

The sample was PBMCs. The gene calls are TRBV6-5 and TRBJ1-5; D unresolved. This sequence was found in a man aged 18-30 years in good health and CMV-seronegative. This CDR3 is CASSYSRGQPQHF. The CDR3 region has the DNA TGTGCCAGCAGTTACTCCAGAGGGCAGCCCCAGCATTTT.